The clone carrying this T cell receptor (beta chain) was counted a few times. This entry belongs to a study of early T cells in non-severe SARS-CoV-2 infection. V lost 6 bases to trimming and J lost 3 bases, with 11 bases between them. This CDR3 is built from 13 residues. Germline V CDR1 and CDR2: KGHSH, LQKENI. As part of library construction, unique molecular identifiers were attached to individual cDNA molecules. TCRdb re-called the 5' RACE reads through MiXCR, storing one row per CDR3 protein. Altogether approximately 65,000 distinct CDR3 sequences are present, roughly 15% being singletons, with the ten largest covering around an eighth.

The material sequenced was whole blood. The chain employs TRBV18 and TRBJ1-2; D call uncertain. The sequence was collected from an adult who was a healthcare worker with PCR-confirmed SARS-CoV-2 infection or an uninfected control (not recorded which). CDR3 in amino acids: CASSPDVDYGYTF. CDR3 coding DNA: TGTGCCAGCTCTCCCGACGTAGACTATGGCTACACCTTC.